A selection of T cell receptor beta chains follows, all from one sample in a study of blood T cell repertoires in COVID-19. Measured with immunoSEQ multiplex PCR; TCRdb has only the in-frame clones, and not every one. The table records 60,000 to 75,000 clones, roughly 90% of them present only once. Sequenced: peripheral blood. The receptor source for this set is a human donor in a cohort sampled during active COVID-19. Both conserved end residues are part of each CDR3. The order of the fields is D gene, clone size, V gene, CDR3 length, J gene, CDR3 DNA, CDR3 protein. A D gene is named only where the DNA matches it firmly. Clone size is shown for a subset of rows, as once, few, many or a class of expanded clone.

-	-	TRBV18	13	TRBJ2-7	TGTGCCAGCTCACCACCACAGGAGTACGAGCAGTACTTC	CASSPPQEYEQYF
-	-	TRBV7-9	16	TRBJ2-1	TGTGCCAGCAGCTCCTATCCGATAGCAGATAAGGATGAGCAGTTCTTC	CASSSYPIADKDEQFF
-	once	TRBV6-5	14	TRBJ2-2	TGTGCCAGCAGTAGGGGGGGCCACACCGGGGAGCTGTTTTTT	CASSRGGHTGELFF
-	-	TRBV28	14	TRBJ2-7	TGTGCCAGCAGCCTCCCCGGGAGCTCCTACGAGCAGTACTTC	CASSLPGSSYEQYF
-	-	TRBV30	14	TRBJ1-5	TGTGCCTGGAGTGTACGGGGTCGCAATCAGCCCCAGCATTTT	CAWSVRGRNQPQHF
-	-	TRBV7-9	14	TRBJ2-7	TGTGCCAGCAGCTTAACAGGGATTCTCTACGAGCAGTACTTC	CASSLTGILYEQYF
-	-	TRBV30	12	TRBJ2-7	TGTGCCTGGAGTGGAAACAGCTCACCGAAGTACTTC	CAWSGNSSPKYF
-	-	TRBV7-6	14	TRBJ1-2	TGTGCCAGCAGCTTAGGTGCAGGCGCCTATGGCTACACCTTC	CASSLGAGAYGYTF
TRBD1	-	TRBV6-6	14	TRBJ2-1	TGTGCCAGCTGTGGGTGGGACAGGGTCAATGAGCAGTTCTTC	CASCGWDRVNEQFF
-	once	TRBV6-5	12	TRBJ1-2	TGTGCCAGTTCTCAGTGGAGTAATGGCTACACCTTC	CASSQWSNGYTF
TRBD2	-	TRBV7-2	14	TRBJ2-2	TGTGCCAGCAGAAGACTAGCAGGGACCGGGGAGCTGTTTTTT	CASRRLAGTGELFF
TRBD2	-	TRBV7-3	14	TRBJ2-1	TGTGCCAGCAGTTCGGGGGGCTCCTACAATGAGCAGTTCTTC	CASSSGGSYNEQFF
-	-	TRBV5-1	15	TRBJ2-1	TGCGCCAGCAGCTTGGGCGAGGGGGTATACAATGAGCAGTTCTTC	CASSLGEGVYNEQFF
-	-	TRBV4-3	16	TRBJ2-1	TGCGCCAGCAGCCAAGTAGCAGTCAGCTCCTACAATGAGCAGTTCTTC	CASSQVAVSSYNEQFF
-	-	TRBV14	15	TRBJ1-1	TGTGCCAGCAGCCAAGATGGGGCCAAGAACACTGAAGCTTTCTTT	CASSQDGAKNTEAFF
TRBD1	-	TRBV4-1	16	TRBJ1-2	TGCGCCAGCAGCCAAGACCCGGGACAGCCTCCCTGGGGCTACACCTTC	CASSQDPGQPPWGYTF
TRBD2	-	TRBV29-1	15	TRBJ2-3	TGCAGCGCCGAGAAGACTAGCGGGACTACAGATACGCAGTATTTT	CSAEKTSGTTDTQYF
-	-	TRBV29-1	15	TRBJ1-2	TGCAGCGTTGAAGATTATAGACAGTCTAACTATGGCTACACCTTC	CSVEDYRQSNYGYTF
-	-	TRBV5-1	15	TRBJ2-3	TGCGCCAGCAGGACCACAGGGATGGAGTCAGATACGCAGTATTTT	CASRTTGMESDTQYF
TRBD1	-	TRBV6-6	14	TRBJ1-1	TGTGCCAGCAGTCCAACAGGGGAAGTTACTGAAGCTTTCTTT	CASSPTGEVTEAFF
-	-	TRBV4-1	15	TRBJ2-1	TGCGCCAGCAGCCAAGTATCCAGCGCGAACAATGAGCAGTTCTTC	CASSQVSSANNEQFF
TRBD1	-	TRBV6-6	14	TRBJ1-5	TGTGCCAGCACTCCCAACAGGGGGCCTCAGCCCCAGCATTTT	CASTPNRGPQPQHF
TRBD2	-	TRBV4-1	15	TRBJ2-7	TGCGCCAGCAGCCAGATAGCGGGAGGCAACTACGAGCAGTACTTC	CASSQIAGGNYEQYF
-	-	TRBV7-2	15	TRBJ2-7	TGTGCCAGCAGCTTATTCGGGCAGGGCCCCTACGAGCAGTACTTC	CASSLFGQGPYEQYF
-	-	TRBV10-1	15	TRBJ2-7	TGCGCCAGCGCCCATGGGGACACGAGCTCCTACGAGCAGTACTTC	CASAHGDTSSYEQYF
TRBD1	once	TRBV6-5	14	TRBJ1-1	TGTGCCAGCACCATGACAGGGAAGGACACTGAAGCTTTCTTT	CASTMTGKDTEAFF
TRBD1	-	TRBV7-8	14	TRBJ2-6	TGTGCCAGCAGCTCACAGGGGACCGCCAACGTCCTGACTTTC	CASSSQGTANVLTF